This T cell receptor (beta chain) was retrieved from a study of vaccination effects on CD4 cells after COVID-19. There are a few counts of this clone. Its antigen remains unidentified. Produced via immunoSEQ multiplex PCR; TCRdb's table is partial and in-frame only. The table includes just under 75,000 clones, 73% detected once. Trimming removed 6 bases at V and 0 bases at J, with 9 bases between. The CDR3 has 14 amino acids. Germline V lookup: CDR1 MNHEY, CDR2 SVGAGI. CD4+ T cell isolation took place after 10 days of culture. Participants were given two doses of BNT162b2 or mRNA-1273 vaccine. Neither prior SARS-CoV-2 infection nor positive nucleocapsid antibodies were present in the vaccine recipients.

The rearrangement joins TRBV6-5 to TRBJ1-3, with D unresolved. This clonotype was obtained from a human donor who received a COVID-19 vaccine. The material was CD4+ T cells from PBMCs cultured without peptide, obtained after COVID-19 vaccination. CDR3 DNA sequence: TGTGCCAGCAGGTCTGGGGTCTCTGGAAACACCATATATTTT. Translated: CASRSGVSGNTIYF.